Listed here is a single TCR beta chain. The antigen is unknown. Per the germline V gene, CDR1 is MNHEY and CDR2 is SVGAGI. The CDR3 sequence is 12 residues long. Trimming pared 0 bases from V and 5 bases from J, leaving 4 bases between. The data are from a study of cytomegalovirus exposure and HLA in healthy donors. Notes on the study in general: Reports indicated that the classifier achieved high specificity and sensitivity in diagnosing cytomegalovirus status. Immune exposure data for these donors was limited to CMV serostatus. The study assumed roughly uniform donor sequencing depth for presence/absence analyses.

Use of 60 Vbeta and 13 Jbeta primers characterized the PCR. TCRdb's table, derived via immunoSEQ multiplex PCR, lists solely in-frame clones and lacks some. The sample has under 200,000 clones, around three quarters seen once; the top ten hold approximately 2.1%. This receptor was obtained from a man in his forties or fifties in good health and CMV-seropositive. The gene calls are TRBV6-5 and TRBJ2-5; D is uncertain. The sample was PBMCs. The DNA of the CDR3 is TGTGCCAGCAGTTACTCCCTTGAGACCCAGTACTTC. Translated: CASSYSLETQYF.